Below, 21 T cell receptor beta chains from the same sample are listed, as sequenced in a study of blood T cell repertoires in COVID-19. Clones were read by immunoSEQ multiplex PCR, and TCRdb kept only the in-frame ones, dropping some. The data contain roughly 300,000 clones, roughly nine tenths of them singletons. What was sequenced was peripheral blood. These receptor sequences come from a woman younger than 45 with COVID-19, enrolled during active disease.

The V and J genes are TRBV7-9 and TRBJ1-2; TRBD1 aligns across 8 bases. The CDR3 is made up of 17 amino acids. The ends lost 0 bases at V and 2 bases at J; junction bases unmatched: 8. The germline V gene encodes CDR1 SEHNR and CDR2 FQNEAQ (reference sequence). CDR3: CASSLAGQGLMNYGYTF. The CDR3 DNA is TGTGCCAGCAGCTTAGCCGGACAGGGCCTCATGAACTATGGCTACACCTTC.

The chain is built from TRBV7-9 and TRBJ2-2, with D tentatively TRBD1 (6 bases). Germline-derived CDR1 and CDR2 are SEHNR and FQNEAQ (reference sequence). This CDR3 is 16 amino acids long. V was cut by 5 bases and J by 4 bases, with 17 bases left in between. The CDR3 here is CASSRTWMGATGELFF. CDR3 nucleotides: TGTGCCAGCAGCCGTACCTGGATGGGGGCCACCGGGGAGCTGTTTTTT.

This rearrangement joins TRBV7-9 to TRBJ1-1, with 10 bases matching TRBD1. The CDR3 covers 14 residues. V trimming: 6 bases; J trimming: 5 bases; junction bases outside the gene matches: 6. Germline-derived CDR1 and CDR2 are SEHNR and FQNEAQ (reference sequence). The CDR3, as DNA: TGTGCCAGCAGATTGGACAGGGGGGGTACTGAAGCTTTCTTT. Translated: CASRLDRGGTEAFF.

This chain joins TRBV6-5 and TRBJ1-1, with D possibly matching TRBD1 (5 bases). The CDR3 extends over 13 amino acids. The V gene's germline CDR1 is MNHEY and CDR2 SVGAGI. Between the trimmed V and J ends, which lost 5 bases and 10 bases, there was a span of 17 bases. CDR3 in DNA: TGTGCCAGCAGTCCCAGGGAAGAGGTTCGAGCTTTCTTT. This translates into CASSPREEVRAFF.

The chain uses TRBV28 and TRBJ2-1; 12 bases map to TRBD2. Germline CDR1 reads MDHEN; CDR2 reads SYDVKM. V lost 4 bases to trimming and J lost 4 bases; unmatched junction nucleotides: 2. The CDR3 runs to 15 residues. In nucleotides, the CDR3 is TGTGCCAGCAGTTCGCTAGCGGGGGGGTACAATGAGCAGTTCTTC. Its protein is CASSSLAGGYNEQFF.

The chain combines TRBV29-1 with TRBJ2-1; tentatively, D is TRBD2 (6 bases). Per germline, CDR1 SQVTM and CDR2 ANQGSEA. CDR3 length: 15 residues. V was cut by 0 bases and J by 7 bases, with 16 bases left in between. This CDR3 reads CSVEDNNRGANEQFF. Here the CDR3 DNA reads TGCAGCGTTGAAGATAACAACCGCGGGGCAAATGAGCAGTTCTTC.

This rearrangement joins TRBV10-3 to TRBJ2-5, with TRBD2 matching 10 bases. V gave up 0 bases and J gave up 5 bases; unmatched junction bases: 9. Germline CDR1 and CDR2: ENHRY and SYGVKD. This CDR3 region has 17 residues. The CDR3 here is CAISESKRGGLRETQYF. The CDR3 coding sequence is TGTGCCATCAGTGAGTCGAAGCGGGGGGGATTGAGGGAGACCCAGTACTTC.

The chain carries TRBV10-1 and TRBJ1-2; D is perhaps TRBD1 (6 bases). The V end was cut by 4 bases, the J end by 8 bases, with 17 bases between. The CDR3 has 14 amino acids. Germline CDR1 and CDR2: WNHNN and SYGVQD (reference sequence). CDR3 nucleotides: TGCGCCAGCAGTGCTGGAATCAGGGGAGAAGGCTACACCTTC. Translating it yields CASSAGIRGEGYTF.

The chain is built from TRBV1 and TRBJ1-1; TRBD1 is the table's D call, not checked against the DNA. TRBV1 is described as a pseudogene. The CDR3 is 13 amino acids. The CDR3: CTSSRGTEVEAFF. In nucleotides, the CDR3 is TGCACCAGCAGTCGCGGGACAGAAGTTGAAGCTTTCTTT.

The gene calls are TRBV24-1 and TRBJ1-4; D is undetermined. CDR1 KGHDR and CDR2 SFDVKD come from the germline V gene. Trimming shortened V by 5 bases and J by 8 bases, and 5 bases separated the two germline ends. The CDR3 loop spans 11 amino acids. CDR3 DNA sequence: TGTGCCACCAGTGCAGGAGAAAAACTGTTTTTT. It yields the protein CATSAGEKLFF.

The chain joins TRBV2 to TRBJ2-7; possibly TRBD2 for D (6 bases). Germline V lookup: CDR1 SNHLY, CDR2 FYNNEI. This CDR3 is built from 18 residues. Trimming stripped 1 base from V and 2 bases from J, with 21 bases between. This CDR3 is CASSEDPAWRDGTYEQYF. For the CDR3, the DNA is TGTGCCAGCAGTGAAGACCCCGCCTGGCGGGACGGAACCTACGAGCAGTACTTC.

The chain joins TRBV18 to TRBJ1-2; D gene ambiguous. This CDR3 spans 14 amino acids. The germline V and J ends were trimmed by 6 bases and 8 bases, with 19 bases remaining between them. Germline V gives CDR1 KGHSH, CDR2 LQKENI. The CDR3 reads CASSPIPGPRGYTF. The CDR3 DNA reads as TGTGCCAGCTCGCCCATCCCAGGTCCTCGGGGCTACACCTTC.

The chain combines TRBV30 with TRBJ1-1; D is perhaps TRBD1 (5 bases). Germline V gives CDR1 GTSNPN, CDR2 SVGIG (reference sequence). This CDR3 has 18 amino acids. Trimming shortened V by 0 bases and J by 1 base, and 21 bases separated the two germline ends. The DNA of the CDR3 is TGTGCCTGGAGTGTCCTACCCGACCTGATCGGGGGGAACACTGAAGCTTTCTTT. Its translation: CAWSVLPDLIGGNTEAFF.

The V call is TRBV4-1, the J call TRBJ1-6, with a possible D match to TRBD1 (5 bases). CDR1 is MGHRA and CDR2 is YSYEKL in the germline V gene. Trimming pared 0 bases from V and 3 bases from J, leaving 15 bases between. CDR3 length: 18 amino acids. This CDR3 reads CASSQDRWAGIYNSPLHF. CDR3 nucleotides: TGCGCCAGCAGCCAAGATCGATGGGCAGGGATCTATAATTCACCCCTCCACTTT.

V gene TRBV14 combines with J gene TRBJ2-1; perhaps TRBD1 as D (6 bases). V lost 4 bases, J lost 4 bases, and 17 bases lay in between. Per germline, CDR1 SGHDN and CDR2 FVKESK. This CDR3 is built from 16 residues. CDR3 coding DNA: TGTGCCAGCAGCCTCATGGGGGAAGGGGGTTACAATGAGCAGTTCTTC. Translation: CASSLMGEGGYNEQFF.

The gene calls are TRBV11-2 and TRBJ2-1, with D possibly matching TRBD2 (6 bases). V lost 4 bases, J lost 2 bases, and 12 bases lay in between. The V gene's germline CDR1 is SGHAT and CDR2 FQNNGV. This CDR3 comprises 15 residues. Here the CDR3 reads CASSSGGQTYNEQFF. CDR3 sequence (DNA): TGTGCCAGCAGCTCCGGGGGTCAGACCTACAATGAGCAGTTCTTC. Combining the CDR3 with reference TRBV11-2 and TRBJ2-1 gives the whole variable domain EAGVAQSPRYKIIEKRQSVAFWCNPISGHATLYWYQQILGQGPKLLIQFQNNGVVDDSQLPKDRFSAERLKGVDSTLKIQPAKLEDSAVYLCASSSGGQTYNEQFFGPGTRLTVL.

The chain combines TRBV11-2 with TRBJ1-6; a possible D gene is TRBD1 (5 bases). The CDR3 length is 12 residues. Trimming removed 3 bases at V and 10 bases at J, with 7 bases between. Germline V gene sequence: CDR1 SGHAT, CDR2 FQNNGV. The CDR3 DNA is TGTGCCAGCAGCTTTTGGACATCACCCCTCCACTTT. As protein: CASSFWTSPLHF.

V usage is TRBV18 and J usage is TRBJ1-2; 8 bases map to TRBD1. CDR1 and CDR2 from the germline V gene are KGHSH and LQKENI. The CDR3 is 13 residues long. With V trimmed by 4 bases and J by 6 bases, 4 bases remained unmatched. The CDR3 sequence is CASSQPTGDGYTF. CDR3 bases: TGTGCCAGCTCACAACCGACAGGGGATGGCTACACCTTC.

This clone has only one observation. The chain uses TRBV18 and TRBJ2-6; D gene uncertain. Germline assignment: CDR1 KGHSH and CDR2 LQKENI. V shed 3 bases and J shed 1 base, with 13 bases lying between them. CDR3 size: 17 residues. The CDR3, as DNA: TGTGCCAGCTCACCCCGAGTAGTTCAATCTGGGGCCAACGTCCTGACTTTC. Protein product: CASSPRVVQSGANVLTF.

This chain links TRBV11-1 with TRBJ2-1; D is undetermined. V lost 5 bases, J lost 5 bases, and 7 bases lay in between. The CDR3 totals 12 residues. The germline V gene encodes CDR1 SGHAT and CDR2 FQDESV (reference sequence). The CDR3 DNA reads TGTGCCAGCAGCCTAACCAACAATGAGCAGTTCTTC. Its protein is CASSLTNNEQFF.

Here the CDR3 reads CASSLSGGRGTEAFF. The CDR3 coding sequence is TGTGCCAGCAGTTTATCGGGAGGGAGAGGCACTGAAGCTTTCTTT. This sequence joins TRBV28 and TRBJ1-1, with D hard to call. Germline CDR1 is MDHEN and CDR2 is SYDVKM. The ends were cut back, 1 base at V and 4 bases at J, with 13 bases in the middle. The CDR3 is made up of 15 amino acids.